In its sample, the clone carrying this TCR beta chain was seen once. This sample is drawn from a study of blood T cell repertoires in COVID-19. In the study overall: Samples representing acute and convalescent COVID-19 were sourced from the United States, Italy and Spain. Sample material is recorded as cDNA or gDNA derived from T cells, B-cell-depleted T cells, or PBMCs.

The authors' processing: Amplification from reference gene primers served as the basis for estimated nucleated cell counts. Repertoires were generated with immunoSEQ multiplex PCR, while TCRdb's copy carries only in-frame clones and drops some. That table furnishes V, J and clone size, whereas the DNA furnished D and trimming. Altogether under 350,000 clones are present, 85% to 90% being singletons, with the ten largest covering 10% to 15%. V shed 7 bases and J shed 8 bases, with 14 bases lying between them. Germline assignment: CDR1 LNHDA and CDR2 SQIVND (reference sequence). The CDR3 spans 12 residues.

The receptor's source is a human donor in a cohort sampled during active COVID-19. This chain uses TRBV19 with TRBJ1-2, with D unresolved. Sequencing used peripheral blood. CDR3 coding DNA: TGTGCCAGTACCCCTAATCGCTTCGGCTACACCTTC. This encodes CASTPNRFGYTF.